This is a list of T cell receptor beta chains from one sample in a study of preoperative IRX-2 immunotherapy in early breast cancer. The repertoire was sequenced with immunoSEQ multiplex PCR; TCRdb's copy has only in-frame clones and lacks some. The sample has around 34,000 clones, 90% to 95% seen once. The material was obtained from a patient treated with IRX-2 immunotherapy. The receptors stem from a human donor with breast cancer. Both conserved end residues are part of each CDR3. Fields, in order: clone size, J gene, D gene, V gene, CDR3 DNA, CDR3 protein. A D gene is named only where the DNA matches it firmly. Where a row states a size, it is once, few, many or the class of an expanded clone; other rows omit it.

clone_size: .
j_call: TRBJ2-7
d_call: TRBD1
v_call: TRBV6-5
cdr3_nt: TGTGCCAGCAGTTCCCACACGACAGGGTTGCACTACGAGCAGTACTTC
cdr3_aa: CASSSHTTGLHYEQYF

clone_size: .
j_call: TRBJ1-5
d_call: .
v_call: TRBV7-9
cdr3_nt: TGTGCCAGCAGCCCCCATAGCAATCAGCCCCAGCATTTT
cdr3_aa: CASSPHSNQPQHF

clone_size: .
j_call: TRBJ2-5
d_call: TRBD2
v_call: TRBV9
cdr3_nt: TGTGCCAGCAGCGTAGGCGCTTTCGGGAGGCCCGGCACCCAGTACTTC
cdr3_aa: CASSVGAFGRPGTQYF

clone_size: .
j_call: TRBJ2-3
d_call: .
v_call: TRBV7-2
cdr3_nt: TGTGCCAGCCTCTGGACCATCACAGATACGCAGTATTTT
cdr3_aa: CASLWTITDTQYF

clone_size: .
j_call: TRBJ1-2
d_call: .
v_call: TRBV9
cdr3_nt: TGTGCCGCTAATGGCTACACCTTC
cdr3_aa: CAANGYTF

clone_size: .
j_call: TRBJ2-3
d_call: TRBD2
v_call: TRBV9
cdr3_nt: TGTGCCAGCAGCCCTTACGGGACTAGCGGATCAGATACGCAGTATTTT
cdr3_aa: CASSPYGTSGSDTQYF

clone_size: .
j_call: TRBJ1-1
d_call: TRBD1
v_call: TRBV7-3
cdr3_nt: TGTGCCAGCAGCCTTCAGGGGGGCACTGAAGCTTTCTTT
cdr3_aa: CASSLQGGTEAFF

clone_size: .
j_call: TRBJ1-1
d_call: .
v_call: TRBV6-5
cdr3_nt: TGTGCCAGCAGTTGGACAGACTCAAACACTGAAGCTTTCTTT
cdr3_aa: CASSWTDSNTEAFF

clone_size: .
j_call: TRBJ2-2
d_call: .
v_call: TRBV4-2
cdr3_nt: TGTGCCAGCAGCCAAGAACAAATCACCGGGGAGCTGTTTTTT
cdr3_aa: CASSQEQITGELFF

clone_size: .
j_call: TRBJ2-7
d_call: TRBD1
v_call: TRBV9
cdr3_nt: TGTGCCAGCAGCGTAGGAGGACAGGGGCCCTCCTACGAGCAGTACTTC
cdr3_aa: CASSVGGQGPSYEQYF

clone_size: .
j_call: TRBJ2-5
d_call: .
v_call: TRBV18
cdr3_nt: TGTGCCAGCTCACCAGAGCAGGGAGAGACCCAGTACTTC
cdr3_aa: CASSPEQGETQYF

clone_size: .
j_call: TRBJ2-2
d_call: .
v_call: TRBV6-1
cdr3_nt: TGTGCCAGCAGTGATTCGGACACCGGGGAGCTGTTTTTT
cdr3_aa: CASSDSDTGELFF

clone_size: .
j_call: TRBJ1-6
d_call: .
v_call: TRBV6-5
cdr3_nt: TGTGCCAGCAGTTTACAGGGCAATAATTCACCCCTCCACTTT
cdr3_aa: CASSLQGNNSPLHF

clone_size: .
j_call: TRBJ2-3
d_call: TRBD2
v_call: TRBV19
cdr3_nt: TGTGCCAGTAGTAACCCCCGACTAGCGGGAGATACGCAGTATTTT
cdr3_aa: CASSNPRLAGDTQYF

clone_size: .
j_call: TRBJ2-7
d_call: TRBD2
v_call: TRBV7-2
cdr3_nt: TGTGCCAGCAGCTTGCTAGCGGGAGCCCCGAGCGAGCAGTACTTC
cdr3_aa: CASSLLAGAPSEQYF

clone_size: .
j_call: TRBJ2-1
d_call: TRBD2
v_call: TRBV7-2
cdr3_nt: TGTGCCAGCAGCTCCGGACTAGCGGGGGCCTACAATGAGCAGTTCTTC
cdr3_aa: CASSSGLAGAYNEQFF

clone_size: .
j_call: TRBJ2-7
d_call: .
v_call: TRBV4-1
cdr3_nt: TGCGCCAGCAGGCTTACAGGGTCGGGGGAGCAGTACTTC
cdr3_aa: CASRLTGSGEQYF

clone_size: .
j_call: TRBJ1-1
d_call: .
v_call: TRBV5-1
cdr3_nt: TGCGCCAGCAGCTTCCGGGCTCTTCAGAACACTGAAGCTTTCTTT
cdr3_aa: CASSFRALQNTEAFF

clone_size: .
j_call: TRBJ2-3
d_call: .
v_call: TRBV28
cdr3_nt: TGTGCCAGCAGTTTAATCGGTGAGGCAGATACGCAGTATTTT
cdr3_aa: CASSLIGEADTQYF

clone_size: .
j_call: TRBJ2-5
d_call: .
v_call: TRBV19
cdr3_nt: TGTGCCAGTAGTCGCTCGTCGGGGGAGACCCAGTACTTC
cdr3_aa: CASSRSSGETQYF

clone_size: .
j_call: TRBJ2-1
d_call: TRBD2
v_call: TRBV7-8
cdr3_nt: TGTGCCAGCAGCTTAGGGCCCCTAGCGGGAGCCAATGAGCAGTTCTTC
cdr3_aa: CASSLGPLAGANEQFF

clone_size: .
j_call: TRBJ1-4
d_call: .
v_call: TRBV6-5
cdr3_nt: TGTGCCAGCAGTTGGGGACGGAAGAATGAAAAACTGTTTTTT
cdr3_aa: CASSWGRKNEKLFF

clone_size: .
j_call: TRBJ1-5
d_call: TRBD1
v_call: TRBV15
cdr3_nt: TGTGCCACCAGCCCCCGGGACAGGGGCTACGATCAGCCCCAGCATTTT
cdr3_aa: CATSPRDRGYDQPQHF

clone_size: .
j_call: TRBJ2-3
d_call: .
v_call: TRBV6-6
cdr3_nt: TGTGCCAGCAGACAGGGCACCACAGATACGCAGTATTTT
cdr3_aa: CASRQGTTDTQYF

clone_size: .
j_call: TRBJ1-2
d_call: TRBD1
v_call: TRBV7-2
cdr3_nt: TGTGCCAGCAGCTTAGGGAGGACAGGGATCTGGGGCTACACCTTC
cdr3_aa: CASSLGRTGIWGYTF

clone_size: .
j_call: TRBJ1-2
d_call: TRBD1
v_call: TRBV9
cdr3_nt: TGTGCCAGCAGGACCGGGACAGGGTCTTCGTATGGCTACACCTTC
cdr3_aa: CASRTGTGSSYGYTF

clone_size: .
j_call: TRBJ2-5
d_call: TRBD2
v_call: TRBV15
cdr3_nt: TGTGCCACCAGCAGAGGCAAAGGGAGGGCCCTGGAGACCCAGTACTTC
cdr3_aa: CATSRGKGRALETQYF

clone_size: .
j_call: TRBJ2-3
d_call: .
v_call: TRBV12-5
cdr3_nt: TGTGCTAGTGGTTTAGCAGATACGCAGTATTTT
cdr3_aa: CASGLADTQYF

clone_size: .
j_call: TRBJ2-6
d_call: .
v_call: TRBV7-6
cdr3_nt: TGTGCCAGCAGCCCCAGCGGGTCTGGGGCCAACGTCCTGACTTTC
cdr3_aa: CASSPSGSGANVLTF

clone_size: .
j_call: TRBJ1-4
d_call: .
v_call: TRBV19
cdr3_nt: TGTGCCAGTAGGAGGACAGTTGGCGATGAAAAACTGTTTTTT
cdr3_aa: CASRRTVGDEKLFF

clone_size: .
j_call: TRBJ2-7
d_call: .
v_call: TRBV28
cdr3_nt: TGTGCCAGCAGTTTATACAGGGCCTACGAGCAGTACTTC
cdr3_aa: CASSLYRAYEQYF

clone_size: .
j_call: TRBJ2-7
d_call: .
v_call: TRBV9
cdr3_nt: TGTGCCAGCAGCGTAGGTTTCATCTCCTACGAGCAGTACTTC
cdr3_aa: CASSVGFISYEQYF

clone_size: .
j_call: TRBJ1-1
d_call: .
v_call: TRBV5-1
cdr3_nt: TGCGCCAGCAGTAGTCCGGGCACAACTGAAGCTTTCTTT
cdr3_aa: CASSSPGTTEAFF

clone_size: few
j_call: TRBJ2-7
d_call: TRBD2
v_call: TRBV19
cdr3_nt: TGTGCCAGTAGTATTAAGGCGGGAGGACGCGAGCAGTACTTC
cdr3_aa: CASSIKAGGREQYF

clone_size: .
j_call: TRBJ1-2
d_call: .
v_call: TRBV7-9
cdr3_nt: TGTGCCAGCAGCCGTCAGGGACCAGGGGGCTACACCTTC
cdr3_aa: CASSRQGPGGYTF

clone_size: .
j_call: TRBJ1-4
d_call: TRBD1
v_call: TRBV2
cdr3_nt: TGTGCCAGCAGGATCAGGGGGGGAGCAACTAATGAAAAACTGTTTTTT
cdr3_aa: CASRIRGGATNEKLFF

clone_size: .
j_call: TRBJ1-3
d_call: TRBD1
v_call: TRBV4-2
cdr3_nt: TGTGCCAGCAGCCAAGATTGGGGCCCGGGACAGGGGAGGGGAAACACCATATATTTT
cdr3_aa: CASSQDWGPGQGRGNTIYF

clone_size: .
j_call: TRBJ2-3
d_call: TRBD2
v_call: TRBV7-2
cdr3_nt: TGTGCCAGCGGACTAGCGGGAGGAAGAACAGATACGCAGTATTTT
cdr3_aa: CASGLAGGRTDTQYF

clone_size: .
j_call: TRBJ1-2
d_call: .
v_call: TRBV18
cdr3_nt: TGTGCCAGCTCACCGGTTAGACAGAATAACTATGGCTACACCTTC
cdr3_aa: CASSPVRQNNYGYTF

clone_size: .
j_call: TRBJ2-5
d_call: .
v_call: TRBV30
cdr3_nt: TGTGCCTGGAGGTGGGGGGAAGAGACCCAGTACTTC
cdr3_aa: CAWRWGEETQYF

clone_size: .
j_call: TRBJ2-7
d_call: .
v_call: TRBV13
cdr3_nt: TGTGCCAGCAGCTCCCCCTCCGAGCAGTACTTC
cdr3_aa: CASSSPSEQYF

clone_size: .
j_call: TRBJ2-1
d_call: .
v_call: TRBV6-1
cdr3_nt: TGTGCCAGCACCCATAATCAGGGAAATGAGCAGTTCTTC
cdr3_aa: CASTHNQGNEQFF

clone_size: .
j_call: TRBJ2-3
d_call: .
v_call: TRBV7-3
cdr3_nt: TGTGCCAGCAGCCGGGACCGCACAGATACGCAGTATTTT
cdr3_aa: CASSRDRTDTQYF

clone_size: .
j_call: TRBJ2-7
d_call: TRBD1
v_call: TRBV19
cdr3_nt: TGTGCCAGTAGTATAGATCTATTGGGACAGGGGACATACGAGCAGTACTTC
cdr3_aa: CASSIDLLGQGTYEQYF

clone_size: .
j_call: TRBJ1-6
d_call: .
v_call: TRBV30
cdr3_nt: TGTGCCTGGAGTGTCCGACCCGGGCTCGCAAATTCACCCCTCCACTTT
cdr3_aa: CAWSVRPGLANSPLHF

clone_size: once
j_call: TRBJ1-1
d_call: .
v_call: TRBV5-1
cdr3_nt: TGCGCCAGCAGCGGGCGGGGGGGCAGAAGCACTGAAGCTTTCTTT
cdr3_aa: CASSGRGGRSTEAFF

clone_size: .
j_call: TRBJ1-4
d_call: .
v_call: TRBV2
cdr3_nt: TGTGCCAGCAGTGCACAGGGCCTTAATGAAAAACTGTTTTTT
cdr3_aa: CASSAQGLNEKLFF

clone_size: .
j_call: TRBJ2-7
d_call: TRBD1
v_call: TRBV10-3
cdr3_nt: TGTGCCATCAGTGGTTGGACAGGGGACGAGCAGTACTTC
cdr3_aa: CAISGWTGDEQYF

clone_size: .
j_call: TRBJ1-1
d_call: .
v_call: TRBV28
cdr3_nt: TGTGCCAGCAGTTTATGGACAGATGAAGCTTTCTTT
cdr3_aa: CASSLWTDEAFF

clone_size: .
j_call: TRBJ1-1
d_call: .
v_call: TRBV4-1
cdr3_nt: TGCGCCAGCAGCCAAGTGGGAGAGACGAACACTGAAGCTTTCTTT
cdr3_aa: CASSQVGETNTEAFF